This TCR beta chain is drawn from a study of T cell responses to AZD1222 COVID-19 vaccine. Study overall: Analyses pooled second doses at about 4 or about 12 weeks. Study-level findings and limits: All repertoire sampling was performed exclusively after the peak T cell response. Baseline serology detected seropositivity in only five to seven AZD1222 recipients. Donor demographics were predominantly white British with a female majority; clonal diversity may be underestimated.

Note on this clone: Its target is not known.

Clones were sequenced by immunoSEQ multiplex PCR, and TCRdb holds only the in-frame ones, with some missing. The sample contains 150,000 to 180,000 clones, around 90% of which appear only once. Germline V gene data show CDR1 as GTSNPN and CDR2 as SVGIG (reference sequence). The CDR3 runs 13 residues. V was trimmed by 4 bases and J by 4 bases, leaving 14 bases between them. The rearrangement uses TRBV30 and TRBJ2-7, with a tentative D call TRBD1 (6 bases). This TCR was recovered from an adult in good health. This material consisted of peripheral blood, taken on day 0 of AZD1222 vaccination. CDR3 DNA: TGTGCCTGGAAGGCAGGGGAATTGTACGAGCAGTACTTC. Amino acids: CAWKAGELYEQYF.